This is a list of T cell receptor beta chains from one sample in a study of T cells after yellow fever vaccination. TCRdb independently ran MiXCR on the 5' RACE reads; one entry per CDR3 protein. Here the sample spans around 340,000 distinct CDR3 sequences, approximately 12% being singletons. The source material was CD4+ T cells sorted from PBMCs, sampled 15 days after the yellow fever booster vaccination. The receptor set was obtained from a man younger than 35 who received the YFV17D yellow fever vaccine. CDR3s include the opening cysteine and the closing phenylalanine or tryptophan. D genes are given only for firm matches. Clone size appears in some rows only: once, few, many, or a class for an expanded clone.

>TRBJ2-3|-|TRBV11-2|-
TGTGCCAGCAGCTTAGATTCCCTAGTAAGCGGATCTAGCACAGATACGCAGTATTTT
CASSLDSLVSGSSTDTQYF
>TRBJ1-4|TRBD1|TRBV4-2|-
TGTGCCAGCAGCCGCCCCGGGACAGGGGATGAAAAACTGTTTTTT
CASSRPGTGDEKLFF
>TRBJ2-3|-|TRBV5-1|few
TGCGCCAGCAGCTTGCTGACAGGATACACAGATACGCAGTATTTT
CASSLLTGYTDTQYF
>TRBJ2-1|TRBD2|TRBV7-9|few
TGTGCCAGCAGCTTTTCCGTAGCGGGGGGCCCACACAATGAGCAGTTCTTC
CASSFSVAGGPHNEQFF
>TRBJ1-5|-|TRBV6-6|few
TGTGCCAGCAGGGAGAGGAGCAATCAGCCCCAGCATTTT
CASRERSNQPQHF
>TRBJ2-7|-|TRBV2|-
TGTGCCAGCAGTGAACGGGCTGGGGCCTACGAGCAGTACTTC
CASSERAGAYEQYF
>TRBJ1-2|-|TRBV11-2|-
TGTGCCAGCAGGGGGCCCGGAAACTATGGCTACACCTTC
CASRGPGNYGYTF
>TRBJ1-6|-|TRBV11-2|-
TGTGCCAGCAGCTCATACAAGGATAATTCACCCCTCCACTTT
CASSSYKDNSPLHF
>TRBJ2-2|TRBD1|TRBV11-2|-
TGTGCCAGCAGCATCGACAGGGTGGTCGGGGAGCTGTTTTTT
CASSIDRVVGELFF
>TRBJ2-7|TRBD2|TRBV20-1|-
TGCAGTGCTAAGGTCGGAGCGGGGGCCTACGAGCAGTACTTC
CSAKVGAGAYEQYF
>TRBJ2-5|-|TRBV6-6|many
TGTGCCAGCAGTAGGACCATCGAGACCCAGTACTTC
CASSRTIETQYF
>TRBJ2-7|-|TRBV12-3/TRBV12-4|-
TGTGCCAGCACCTCACAGGGATACGAGCAGTACTTC
CASTSQGYEQYF
>TRBJ1-4|-|TRBV4-1|-
TGCGCCAGCAGCCAAGCAGGCGCAGGGGATGAAAAACTGTTTTTT
CASSQAGAGDEKLFF
>TRBJ2-3|TRBD2|TRBV20-1|few
TGCAGTGCTAGAGTAGCGGGGGCAGATACGCAGTATTTT
CSARVAGADTQYF
>TRBJ1-3|TRBD1|TRBV6-5|once
TGTGCCAGCAGTCGAGACAGGGCTGGAAACACCATATATTTT
CASSRDRAGNTIYF
>TRBJ1-2|-|TRBV14|few
TGTGCCAGCAGCCAAGACTGGCAGGGTGGTGGCTACACCTTC
CASSQDWQGGGYTF
>TRBJ1-1|-|TRBV19|few
TGTGCCAGTAGTAGGACACAGGAGATGAACACTGAAGCTTTCTTT
CASSRTQEMNTEAFF
>TRBJ2-1|TRBD1|TRBV4-3|-
TGCGCCAGCAGCCAAGCTCCAGGACAGGGGATCTATGAGCAGTTCTTC
CASSQAPGQGIYEQFF
>TRBJ1-1|-|TRBV7-9|-
TGTGCCAGCAGCTTAGGGGCCAGCTTGAACACTGAAGCTTTCTTT
CASSLGASLNTEAFF
>TRBJ2-3|-|TRBV15|few
TGTGCCACCAGCAGAGATATAGGGGTCCGCGCAGATACGCAGTATTTT
CATSRDIGVRADTQYF
>TRBJ1-5|-|TRBV18|-
TGTGCCAGCTCACCAATGGTCAATCAGCCCCAGCATTTT
CASSPMVNQPQHF
>TRBJ2-1|-|TRBV7-2|few
TGTGCCAGCAGCTTAGAGACTCAAGCCTACAATGAGCAGTTCTTC
CASSLETQAYNEQFF
>TRBJ2-7|TRBD1|TRBV5-1|few
TGCGCCAGCACCCGGGACAGGGGGGGATACGAGCAGTACTTC
CASTRDRGGYEQYF
>TRBJ2-2|-|TRBV14|-
TGTGCCAGCAGCCCCCCCCGGGGATACACCGGGGAGCTGTTTTTT
CASSPPRGYTGELFF
>TRBJ1-5|-|TRBV6-6|many
TGTGCCAGCAGTTATAGGACACATTCTCAGCCCCAGCATTTT
CASSYRTHSQPQHF
>TRBJ2-7|-|TRBV5-4|once
TGTGCCAGCAGCCCCGGCGGAACGGTAGACGAGCAGTACTTC
CASSPGGTVDEQYF
>TRBJ2-2|-|TRBV15|-
TGTGCCACCAGCAGATCAACAGTGGGGACCGGGGAGCTGTTTTTT
CATSRSTVGTGELFF
>TRBJ2-7|-|TRBV30|-
TGTGCCTGGAGTGTAAGCTACGAGCAGTACTTC
CAWSVSYEQYF
>TRBJ2-3|-|TRBV7-9|few
TGTGCCAGCAACCCCCCCCGGGGGAACACAGATACGCAGTATTTT
CASNPPRGNTDTQYF
>TRBJ2-3|TRBD2|TRBV7-2|-
TGTGCCAGCAGCTTAGCCACTAGCGGGGGGTTCACAGATACGCAGTATTTT
CASSLATSGGFTDTQYF
>TRBJ2-1|-|TRBV7-6|-
TGTGCCAGCAGCTTAGTTAAGGTGGCAGCCAATGAGCAGTTCTTC
CASSLVKVAANEQFF
>TRBJ2-5|-|TRBV7-9|few
TGTGCCAGCAGCTTTAACCTCGGGACCCAGTACTTC
CASSFNLGTQYF
>TRBJ2-3|TRBD1|TRBV5-1|few
TGCGCCAGCAGCGAGCCGGGACAGGGGGCAGATACGCAGTATTTT
CASSEPGQGADTQYF
>TRBJ1-1|-|TRBV7-2|-
TGTGCCAGCAGCTTAAACGGGAGGTCGGAAGCTTTCTTT
CASSLNGRSEAFF